The 2 T cell receptor beta chains in this list originate from one sample, sequenced in a study of T cell changes during pregnancy in multiple sclerosis. The method was immunoSEQ multiplex PCR; TCRdb's version includes in-frame clones alone and lacks a portion of them. The sample holds some 60,000 clones, 91% seen once. This specimen was peripheral blood, taken after pregnancy. The receptors originated from a female donor in good health, enrolled as a control in a pregnancy study.

The genes are TRBV29-1 and TRBJ1-2; 9 positions match TRBD1. Germline V CDR1 and CDR2: SQVTM, ANQGSEA. CDR3 length: 13 residues. Trimming cost V 7 bases and J 4 bases; bases outside gene matches: 7. CDR3 bases: TGCAGCGACCTACAGGGGGCCCCCTATGGCTACACCTTC. Translated: CSDLQGAPYGYTF.

The chain carries TRBV19 and TRBJ2-3, with D uncertain. Deletions cut 2 bases from V and 0 bases from J, with 9 bases between. Germline CDR1 is LNHDA and CDR2 is SQIVND (reference sequence). The CDR3 has 15 residues. The CDR3 is CASSISGSSTDTQYF. CDR3 sequence (DNA): TGTGCCAGTAGTATATCAGGCTCTAGCACAGATACGCAGTATTTT.